One and the same sample provided the 27 T cell receptor beta chains below, sequenced in a study of cytomegalovirus exposure and HLA in healthy donors. PCR employed 60 Vbeta and 13 Jbeta primers. Profiled with immunoSEQ multiplex PCR; TCRdb holds only in-frame clones, not every one. In the table there are approximately 170,000 clones, roughly 80% of which are singletons. Sample: PBMCs. Receptor source: a man in his fifties in good health and CMV-seropositive.

This rearrangement joins TRBV4-1 to TRBJ2-1, with a possible D match to TRBD2 (5 bases). The CDR3 is 17 residues long. CDR1 is MGHRA and CDR2 is YSYEKL in the germline V gene. V shed 0 bases and J shed 3 bases, with 15 bases lying between them. This CDR3 is CASSQEGPSSVYNEQFF. Written as DNA, the CDR3 is TGCGCCAGCAGCCAAGAAGGGCCTAGTAGCGTCTACAATGAGCAGTTCTTC.

V gene TRBV5-1 combines with J gene TRBJ2-3; perhaps TRBD2 as D (6 bases). Germline assignment: CDR1 SGHRS and CDR2 YFSETQ. This CDR3 has 15 residues. V was cut by 1 base and J by 5 bases, with 14 bases left in between. DNA for the CDR3: TGCGCCAGCAGCTTGTTGACTAGTAGGCTAGATACGCAGTATTTT. The encoded protein is CASSLLTSRLDTQYF.

The CDR3, as DNA: TGTGCCAGTAGGGAGCAGGGGAACAACTATGGCTACACCTTC. Translation gives CASREQGNNYGYTF. This rearrangement joins TRBV19 to TRBJ1-2; maybe TRBD1 (6 bases). V lost 6 bases, J lost 2 bases, and 13 bases lay in between. The CDR3 extends over 14 amino acids. Germline V CDR1 and CDR2: LNHDA, SQIVND (reference sequence).

V is TRBV9 and J is TRBJ2-5, with a possible D match to TRBD2 (6 bases). V lost 4 bases to trimming and J lost 5 bases, with 18 bases between them. The CDR3 consists of 15 residues. Germline lookup yields CDR1 SGDLS and CDR2 YYNGEE. CDR3 protein: CASSLRGATLETQYF. Here the CDR3 DNA reads TGTGCCAGCAGCCTCCGCGGGGCGACTTTGGAGACCCAGTACTTC.

The gene calls are TRBV30 and TRBJ2-1; 8 bases agree with TRBD2. J gave up 14 bases and V 0 bases, and 12 bases lay outside the gene matches. This CDR3 is built from 14 residues. Looked up from germline, CDR1 is GTSNPN and CDR2 is SVGIG (reference sequence). Here the CDR3 reads CAWSVRGLGLDEFF. In DNA form, the CDR3 reads TGTGCCTGGAGTGTACGGGGCTTGGGACTAGACGAGTTCTTC. The full variable domain, completed using reference TRBV30 and TRBJ2-1, is SQTIHQWPATLVQPVGSPLSLECTVEGTSNPNLYWYRQAAGRGLQLLFYSVGIGQISSEVPQNLSASRPQDRQFILSSKKLLLSDSGFYLCAWSVRGLGLDEFFGPGTRLTVL.

The sample holds one count of this clone. The genes are TRBV7-6 and TRBJ1-1; D is unresolved. Germline V gene sequence: CDR1 SGHVS, CDR2 FNYEAQ. Trimming stripped 4 bases from V and 1 base from J, with 10 bases between. This CDR3 has 14 residues. The CDR3 DNA follows: TGTGCCAGCAGCTCACGGGGTGCGAACACTGAAGCTTTCTTT. Its protein is CASSSRGANTEAFF.

The CDR3 coding sequence is TGTGCCAGCAGCCAGGGAGTAGCGGGTGAGCAGTTCTTC. This codes for CASSQGVAGEQFF. The chain has TRBV11-3 and TRBJ2-1, with TRBD2 identical over 7 bases. This CDR3 comprises 13 residues. V shed 5 bases and J 9 bases; nucleotides not matched to a gene: 7. CDR1 is SGHNT and CDR2 is YENEEA in the germline V gene.

V gene TRBV5-4 combines with J gene TRBJ2-2, with 8 bases lining up with TRBD2. V trimming: 2 bases; J trimming: 7 bases; junction bases outside the gene matches: 4. The CDR3 loop spans 14 amino acids. CDR1 and CDR2 from the germline V gene are SGHNT and YYREEE (reference sequence). The CDR3 sequence: CASSLIAGRGELFF. The CDR3 coding sequence is TGTGCCAGCAGCTTAATAGCGGGGCGCGGGGAGCTGTTTTTT.

This rearrangement joins TRBV9 to TRBJ2-2; TRBD1 matches at 8 bases. CDR3 size: 17 residues. V lost 0 bases and J lost 5; bases outside the gene matches: 9. Germline V lookup: CDR1 SGDLS, CDR2 YYNGEE. DNA for the CDR3: TGTGCCAGCAGCGTAGAGTCAGGGGGCGTTTTTACCGGGGAGCTGTTTTTT. This codes for CASSVESGGVFTGELFF. The entire variable domain, with the rest obtained from reference TRBV9 and TRBJ2-2, is as follows: DSGVTQTPKHLITATGQRVTLRCSPRSGDLSVYWYQQSLDQGLQFLIQYYNGEERAKGNILERFSAQQFPDLHSELNLSSLELGDSALYFCASSVESGGVFTGELFFGEGSRLTVL.

The J gene is TRBJ2-5, the V gene TRBV10-3, with D maybe TRBD2 (5 bases). V was trimmed by 6 bases and J by 1 base, leaving 6 bases between them. In germline, CDR1 is ENHRY, CDR2 SYGVKD. This CDR3 has 12 amino acids. For the CDR3, the DNA is TGTGCCATCAGGGGGAGCCAAGAGACCCAGTACTTC. It codes for CAIRGSQETQYF.

V is TRBV30 and J is TRBJ1-2; TRBD1 matches 8 bases. The CDR3 sequence is 14 residues long. In germline, CDR1 is GTSNPN, CDR2 SVGIG (reference sequence). The V and J ends lost 8 bases and 7 bases, in that order; junction bases with no gene match: 15. CDR3 nucleotide sequence: TGTGCCGGGAAACAAGGACAGGGACCCGCTGGCTACACCTTC. As protein: CAGKQGQGPAGYTF.

The genes are TRBV28 and TRBJ1-2; unclear D gene. Looked up from germline, CDR1 is MDHEN and CDR2 is SYDVKM. This CDR3 contains 14 residues. Trimming removed 6 bases from V and 5 bases from J, with 16 bases in between. This CDR3 reads CASSGRAYTYGYTF. The DNA for the CDR3 is TGTGCCAGCAGCGGGAGGGCCTATACTTATGGCTACACCTTC.

The chain links TRBV19 to TRBJ1-1; possibly TRBD1 for D (6 bases). The CDR3 is 14 amino acids. The V gene's germline CDR1 is LNHDA and CDR2 SQIVND (reference sequence). The V and J ends lost 7 bases and 0 bases respectively, with 12 bases between them. The CDR3 protein is CASTKDRLNTEAFF. The CDR3 coding sequence is TGTGCCAGTACTAAGGACAGATTGAACACTGAAGCTTTCTTT. Using reference TRBV19 and TRBJ1-1 for the parts outside the CDR3, the full variable domain is DGGITQSPKYLFRKEGQNVTLSCEQNLNHDAMYWYRQDPGQGLRLIYYSQIVNDFQKGDIAEGYSVSREKKESFPLTVTSAQKNPTAFYLCASTKDRLNTEAFFGQGTRLTVV.

The rearrangement links TRBV29-1 to TRBJ2-2, with a tentative D call TRBD2 (5 bases). Germline loops: CDR1 SQVTM, CDR2 ANQGSEA. V was cut by 0 bases and J by 4 bases, with 18 bases left in between. The CDR3 runs to 17 residues. The CDR3: CSVEEVKDFQTTGELFF. CDR3 nucleotide sequence: TGCAGCGTTGAAGAAGTTAAGGACTTCCAAACCACCGGGGAGCTGTTTTTT.

J is TRBJ1-2 and V is TRBV28; 8 bases map to TRBD1. V was pared by 2 bases and J by 4 bases, with 3 bases of the junction left unmatched. CDR3 length equals 14 residues. Germline CDR1 MDHEN, CDR2 SYDVKM. CDR3 in amino acids: CASSLTDRAYGYTF. DNA of the CDR3: TGTGCCAGCAGTTTAACGGACAGGGCCTATGGCTACACCTTC.

This clone was detected only a few times. The CDR3 is CASLTSGGTGELFF. The CDR3 DNA reads as TGTGCCAGCCTAACTAGCGGGGGGACCGGGGAGCTGTTTTTT. The chain uses TRBV7-9 and TRBJ2-2; 12 positions agree with TRBD2. The CDR3 has 14 residues. Germline lookup yields CDR1 SEHNR and CDR2 FQNEAQ (reference sequence). With V trimmed by 8 bases and J by 5 bases, 3 bases remained unmatched.

The rearrangement links TRBV30 to TRBJ2-2; unclear D gene. This CDR3 region has 13 residues. CDR1 and CDR2 (germline): GTSNPN, SVGIG (reference sequence). V lost 4 bases and J 0 bases, leaving 6 bases between the germline ends. The CDR3 coding sequence is TGTGCCTGGACGGGTGCGAACACCGGGGAGCTGTTTTTT. Translated, it gives CAWTGANTGELFF.

V usage is TRBV10-3 and J usage is TRBJ2-7; TRBD2 might be the D (6 bases). Between the trimmed V and J ends, which lost 8 bases and 1 base, there was a span of 6 bases. The germline CDR1 and CDR2 sequences are ENHRY and SYGVKD. The CDR3 totals 11 residues. The CDR3 nucleotides read TGTGCCATCGGGGGGTCCTACGAGCAGTACTTC. Protein product: CAIGGSYEQYF.

The rearrangement uses TRBV5-1 and TRBJ1-1; 7 bases map to TRBD1. The junction had 6 bases not matched to a gene; V was cut back by 2 bases and J by 2 bases. CDR3 length equals 15 residues. The V gene's germline CDR1 is SGHRS and CDR2 YFSETQ. In nucleotides, the CDR3 is TGCGCCAGCAGCTTTCGGACAGGAACCAACACTGAAGCTTTCTTT. Residues: CASSFRTGTNTEAFF. Together with reference TRBV5-1 and TRBJ1-1, the CDR3 gives the full variable domain: KAGVTQTPRYLIKTRGQQVTLSCSPISGHRSVSWYQQTPGQGLQFLFEYFSETQRNKGNFPGRFSGRQFSNSRSEMNVSTLELGDSALYLCASSFRTGTNTEAFFGQGTRLTVV.

This clone was observed a few times. This sequence joins TRBV15 and TRBJ2-7; 12 bases map to TRBD1. The V gene end was trimmed by 1 base and the J gene end by 7 bases; junction bases not matched to a gene: 11. Germline-derived CDR1 and CDR2 are LNHNV and YYDKDF (reference sequence). The CDR3 is 17 amino acids. CDR3 in amino acids: CATSRGGAGTGGWEQYF. The CDR3 DNA is TGTGCCACCAGCAGAGGCGGGGCCGGGACAGGGGGCTGGGAGCAGTACTTC.

This clone has only a few counts. The chain couples TRBV28 to TRBJ2-2, with D possibly TRBD1 on 6 matching bases. The ends were cut back, 8 bases at V and 5 bases at J, with 15 bases in the middle. From germline, CDR1 is MDHEN and CDR2 SYDVKM. This CDR3 contains 14 residues. The DNA for the CDR3 is TGTGCCAGCGCGTACAGGGATCGGACCGGGGAGCTGTTTTTT. Translating it yields CASAYRDRTGELFF.

This chain uses TRBV6-5 with TRBJ2-7; 7 nucleotides agree with TRBD1. CDR3 size: 13 residues. The junction had 7 bases not matched to a gene; V was cut back by 6 bases and J by 5 bases. From germline, CDR1 is MNHEY and CDR2 SVGAGI. In nucleotides, the CDR3 is TGTGCCAGCAGAGGATCGGGACAGCACGAGCAGTACTTC. Encoded protein: CASRGSGQHEQYF.

The CDR3 is CAISDSRGPGYEQYF. The DNA of the CDR3 is TGTGCCATCAGTGACTCCAGGGGGCCCGGCTACGAGCAGTACTTC. The J gene is TRBJ2-7, the V gene TRBV10-3, with TRBD1 matching 8 bases. Germline CDR1 reads ENHRY; CDR2 reads SYGVKD. The CDR3 covers 15 residues. The J segment lost 3 bases and the V segment lost 3 bases, leaving 7 bases of the junction unmatched.

The chain carries TRBV19 and TRBJ1-2; 7 nucleotides line up with TRBD1. The germline gives CDR1 LNHDA, CDR2 SQIVND (reference sequence). The CDR3 is 14 amino acids. Trimming removed 4 bases from V and 6 bases from J; junction bases left unmatched: 8. The CDR3 nucleotides read TGTGCCAGTAGTACCCTGGGACAGACAGATGGCTACACCTTC. It encodes CASSTLGQTDGYTF.

This chain joins TRBV6-6 and TRBJ1-1; maybe TRBD1 (5 bases). This CDR3 has 13 residues. Looked up from germline, CDR1 is MNHNY and CDR2 is SVGAGI (reference sequence). V was pared by 6 bases and J by 1 base, with 9 bases between. The CDR3: CASSRTGNTEAFF. Written as DNA, the CDR3 is TGTGCCAGCAGCCGAACAGGGAACACTGAAGCTTTCTTT.

This chain joins TRBV28 and TRBJ2-7; 8 bases match TRBD1. The V gene's germline CDR1 is MDHEN and CDR2 SYDVKM. V gave up 8 bases and J gave up 2 bases; unmatched junction bases: 23. The CDR3 has 19 amino acids. Here the CDR3 reads CASAPGWGRGRTRAYEQYF. CDR3 in DNA: TGTGCCAGCGCACCCGGATGGGGCAGGGGGCGAACTCGCGCCTACGAGCAGTACTTC.

The chain uses TRBV27 and TRBJ2-1, with 7 positions matching TRBD2. CDR1 and CDR2 from the germline V gene are MNHEY and SMNVEV (reference sequence). CDR3 size: 14 residues. V lost 4 bases to trimming and J lost 1 base; unmatched junction nucleotides: 1. In nucleotides, the CDR3 is TGTGCCAGCAGTTGGGGGGGATCCTACAATGAGCAGTTCTTC. Amino acid sequence: CASSWGGSYNEQFF.